This TCR beta chain was profiled in a study of blood T cell repertoires in COVID-19 (dated by TCRdb to the early 2020s). With regard to the full study: Samples from collaborators originated in the United States, Italy and Spain and spanned both the acute and convalescent phases of COVID-19. The prospective study material was composed of cDNA or gDNA derived from T cells, B-cell-depleted T cells, or PBMCs. Subjects who had been exposed to COVID-19, were actively infected with it, or had recovered from it provided the deeply sampled blood TCRbeta repertoires that made up the dataset. A freely available public database, intended as a resource for researchers studying the immune response to SARS-CoV-2, is where the repertoires were released. The samples were drawn from two sources: the first 160 participants of the ongoing ImmuneRACE study, and 950 to 1,500 subjects contributed by 6 global collaborators. The sample metadata nearly always contained a de-identified subject ID, COVID-19 status, age in years and sex. HLA class I and class II types, where available, came from metadata supplied by the sample provider rather than from assay-based typing.

This clone was detected only once. It lacks a known antigen. Qualities for individual bases were not recorded, and no much larger clone is one base off. The CDR3 covers 11 residues, taking in both the cysteine and the phenylalanine. Just CDR3 DNA is preserved here, 33 bases in frame from base 1. The junction shows trimming of 4 bases on V and 4 bases on J, plus 5 bases between the germline ends. The germline V gene supplies CDR1 MDHEN and CDR2 SYDVKM. Each collaborating institution followed its own protocols to collect whole blood in K2EDTA tubes. For TCRbeta analysis, collaborators shipped samples as frozen whole blood, isolated PBMCs, or DNA extracted from either of those sample types. TCRbeta CDR3 regions were amplified from genomic DNA using the immunoSEQ Assay, a bias-controlled multiplex PCR. Processing in the source paper ran as follows. The number of nucleated cells in each sample was estimated from the amplification of reference gene primers within the assay. To quantify the absolute abundance of each unique TCRbeta CDR3 rearrangement, sequence reads were collapsed and filtered. For each sample, productive Simpson clonality was calculated as the square root of Simpson's diversity index across productive rearrangements. Entries here come from immuneACCESS through TCRdb and include only in-frame sequences with V and J called. Some clones fail to appear in such tables; in the studies checked, an unresolved V gene covers under half of the shortfall, and the cause of the remainder is unknown. V, J and clone size are taken as reported in that table, and D and trimming were inferred from the DNA itself. For this sample the table gives about 42,000 clones, of which 76% were detected only once. The ten largest account for roughly 7.9% of the sample.

Broad study findings and their caveats: The amount of clinical and demographic metadata varied by source and participant and was provided uncurated.

The source is a man aged 70-80 years with active or convalescent COVID-19. The sample comprised peripheral blood. The V gene is TRBV28 and the J gene is TRBJ2-7, with the D gene too uncertain to name. This receptor has the CDR3 CASSSRYEQYF. The sequenced DNA is TGTGCCAGCAGTTCTCGTTACGAGCAGTACTTC.